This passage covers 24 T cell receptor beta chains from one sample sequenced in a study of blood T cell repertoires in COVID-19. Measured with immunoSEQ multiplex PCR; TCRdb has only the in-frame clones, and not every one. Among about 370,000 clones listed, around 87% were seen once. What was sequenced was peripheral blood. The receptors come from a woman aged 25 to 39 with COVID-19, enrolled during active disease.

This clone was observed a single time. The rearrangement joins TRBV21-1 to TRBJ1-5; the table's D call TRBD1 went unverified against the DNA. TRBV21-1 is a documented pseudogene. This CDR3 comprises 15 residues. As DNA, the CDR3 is TGTGCCAGCAGCCTAACAGGTGATTGGAGTCAGCCCCAGCATTTT. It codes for CASSLTGDWSQPQHF.

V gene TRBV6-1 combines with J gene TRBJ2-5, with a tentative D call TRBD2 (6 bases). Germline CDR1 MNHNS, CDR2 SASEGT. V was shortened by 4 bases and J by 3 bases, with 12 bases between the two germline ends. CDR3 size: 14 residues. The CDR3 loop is CASSVAAGKETQYF. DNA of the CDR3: TGTGCCAGCAGTGTAGCGGCAGGGAAAGAGACCCAGTACTTC.

The CDR3 protein is CASSFTLNYGYTF. In DNA form, the CDR3 reads TGTGCCAGCAGTTTCACTCTTAACTATGGCTACACCTTC. This sequence joins TRBV12-3 or TRBV12-4 and TRBJ1-2, with no clear D. The CDR3 extends over 13 amino acids. The ends were cut back, 3 bases at V and 1 base at J, with 6 bases in the middle.

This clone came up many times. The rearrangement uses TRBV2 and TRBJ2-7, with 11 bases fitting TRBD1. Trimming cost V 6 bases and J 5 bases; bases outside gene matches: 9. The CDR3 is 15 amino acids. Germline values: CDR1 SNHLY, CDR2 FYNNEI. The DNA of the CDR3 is TGTGCCAGCAGCTCGGGACAGGGGGGTCCGGACGAGCAGTACTTC. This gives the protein CASSSGQGGPDEQYF. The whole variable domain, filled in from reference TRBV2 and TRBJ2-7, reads EPEVTQTPSHQVTQMGQEVILRCVPISNHLYFYWYRQILGQKVEFLVSFYNNEISEKSEIFDDQFSVERPDGSNFTLKIRSTKLEDSAMYFCASSSGQGGPDEQYFGPGTRLTVT.

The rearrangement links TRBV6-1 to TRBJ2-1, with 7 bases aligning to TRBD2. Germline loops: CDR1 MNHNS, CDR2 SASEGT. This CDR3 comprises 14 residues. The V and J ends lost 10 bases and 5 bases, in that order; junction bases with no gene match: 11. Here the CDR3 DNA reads TGTGCCACCGGCCGACTAGCTCCAAACAATGAGCAGTTCTTC. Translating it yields CATGRLAPNNEQFF.

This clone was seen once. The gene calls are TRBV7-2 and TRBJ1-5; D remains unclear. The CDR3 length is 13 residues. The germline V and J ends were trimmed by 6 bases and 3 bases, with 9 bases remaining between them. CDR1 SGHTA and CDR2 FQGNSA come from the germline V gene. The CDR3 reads CASRRASNQPQHF. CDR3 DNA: TGTGCCAGCAGGCGGGCCTCCAATCAGCCCCAGCATTTT.

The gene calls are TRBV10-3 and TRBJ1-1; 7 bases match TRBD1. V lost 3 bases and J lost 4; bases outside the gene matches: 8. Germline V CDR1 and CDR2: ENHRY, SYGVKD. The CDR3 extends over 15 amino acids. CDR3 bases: TGTGCCATCAGTGACGGGACAGCGCTCTCCACTGAAGCTTTCTTT. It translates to CAISDGTALSTEAFF.

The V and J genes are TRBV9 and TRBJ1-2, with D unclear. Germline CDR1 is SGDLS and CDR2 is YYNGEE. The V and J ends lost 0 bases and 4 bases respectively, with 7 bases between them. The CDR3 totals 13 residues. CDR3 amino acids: CASSVGNRYGYTF. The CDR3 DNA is TGTGCCAGCAGCGTAGGTAATCGCTATGGCTACACCTTC.

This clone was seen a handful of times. The CDR3 nucleotides are TGCAGTGCTAGTGCGGACAGTGGTGCTTTCTTT. It yields the protein CSASADSGAFF. The rearrangement joins TRBV20-1 to TRBJ1-1; a possible D gene is TRBD1 (6 bases). The CDR3 contains 11 residues. Looked up from germline, CDR1 is DFQATT and CDR2 is SNEGSKA (reference sequence). Trimming stripped 3 bases from V and 11 bases from J, with 13 bases between.

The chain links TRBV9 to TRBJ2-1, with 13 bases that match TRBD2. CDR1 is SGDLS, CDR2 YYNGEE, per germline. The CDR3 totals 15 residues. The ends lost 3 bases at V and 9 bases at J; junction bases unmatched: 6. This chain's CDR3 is CASSALAGGPSEQFF. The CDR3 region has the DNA TGTGCCAGCAGCGCACTAGCGGGAGGGCCTAGTGAGCAGTTCTTC. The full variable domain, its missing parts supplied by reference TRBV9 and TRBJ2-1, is DSGVTQTPKHLITATGQRVTLRCSPRSGDLSVYWYQQSLDQGLQFLIQYYNGEERAKGNILERFSAQQFPDLHSELNLSSLELGDSALYFCASSALAGGPSEQFFGPGTRLTVL.

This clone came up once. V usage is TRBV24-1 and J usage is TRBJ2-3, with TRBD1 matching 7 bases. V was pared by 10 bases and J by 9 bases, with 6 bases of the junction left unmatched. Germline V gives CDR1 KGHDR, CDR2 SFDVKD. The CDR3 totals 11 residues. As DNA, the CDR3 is TGTGCCACATCTCAGGGGGAGACGCAGTATTTT. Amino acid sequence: CATSQGETQYF.

Here the CDR3 reads CASSPTRQNNEQFF. CDR3 coding DNA: TGTGCCAGCAGCCCTACTCGACAGAACAATGAGCAGTTCTTC. The chain employs TRBV7-9 and TRBJ2-1, with D possibly matching TRBD1 (5 bases). CDR1 is SEHNR, CDR2 FQNEAQ, per germline (reference sequence). CDR3 length: 14 residues. Trimming shortened V by 5 bases and J by 5 bases, and 13 bases separated the two germline ends.

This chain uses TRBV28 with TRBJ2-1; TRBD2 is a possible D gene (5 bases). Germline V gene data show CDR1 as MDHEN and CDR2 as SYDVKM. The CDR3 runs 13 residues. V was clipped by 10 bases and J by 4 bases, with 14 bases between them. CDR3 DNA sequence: TGTGCCACCGCGGGCACGCCTTACAATGAGCAGTTCTTC. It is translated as CATAGTPYNEQFF.

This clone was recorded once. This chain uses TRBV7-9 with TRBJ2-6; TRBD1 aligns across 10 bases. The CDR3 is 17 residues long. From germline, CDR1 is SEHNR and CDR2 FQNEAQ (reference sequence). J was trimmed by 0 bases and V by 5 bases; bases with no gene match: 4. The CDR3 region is CASSRTGGNSGANVLTF. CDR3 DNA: TGTGCCAGCAGCCGGACAGGGGGTAACTCTGGGGCCAACGTCCTGACTTTC. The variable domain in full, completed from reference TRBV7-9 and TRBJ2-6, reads DTGVSQNPRHKITKRGQNVTFRCDPISEHNRLYWYRQTLGQGPEFLTYFQNEAQLEKSRLLSDRFSAERPKGSFSTLEIQRTEQGDSAMYLCASSRTGGNSGANVLTFGAGSRLTVL.

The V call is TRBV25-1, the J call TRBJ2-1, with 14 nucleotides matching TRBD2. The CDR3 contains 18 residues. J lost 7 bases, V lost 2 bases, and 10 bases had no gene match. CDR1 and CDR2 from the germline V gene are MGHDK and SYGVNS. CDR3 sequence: CASSEPPGLAGESNEQFF. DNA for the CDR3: TGTGCCAGCAGTGAACCTCCGGGACTAGCGGGAGAATCTAATGAGCAGTTCTTC.

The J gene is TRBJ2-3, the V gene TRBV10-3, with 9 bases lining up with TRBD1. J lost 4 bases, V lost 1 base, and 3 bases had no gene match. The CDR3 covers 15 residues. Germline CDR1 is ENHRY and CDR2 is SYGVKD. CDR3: CAISEYDRGADTQYF. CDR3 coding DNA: TGTGCCATCAGTGAGTACGACAGGGGGGCAGATACGCAGTATTTT.

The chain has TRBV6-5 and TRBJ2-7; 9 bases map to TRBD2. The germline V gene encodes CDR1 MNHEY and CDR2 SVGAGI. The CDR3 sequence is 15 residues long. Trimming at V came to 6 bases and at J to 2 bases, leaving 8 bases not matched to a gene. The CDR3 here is CASSVLAGETYEQYF. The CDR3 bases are TGTGCCAGCAGCGTTTTAGCGGGGGAAACCTACGAGCAGTACTTC.

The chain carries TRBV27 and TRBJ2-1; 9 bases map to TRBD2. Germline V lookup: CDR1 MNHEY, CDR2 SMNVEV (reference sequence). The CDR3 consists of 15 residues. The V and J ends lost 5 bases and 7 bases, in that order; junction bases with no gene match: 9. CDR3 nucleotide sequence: TGTGCCAGCAGTCTACCTAGCGGGATAGGAAATGAGCAGTTCTTC. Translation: CASSLPSGIGNEQFF.

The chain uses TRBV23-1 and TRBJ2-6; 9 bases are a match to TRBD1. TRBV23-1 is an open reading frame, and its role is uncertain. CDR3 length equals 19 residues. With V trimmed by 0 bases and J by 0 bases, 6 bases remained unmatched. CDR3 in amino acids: CASSQSENRGLSGANVLTF. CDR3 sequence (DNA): TGCGCCAGCAGTCAATCGGAAAACAGGGGGCTCTCTGGGGCCAACGTCCTGACTTTC.

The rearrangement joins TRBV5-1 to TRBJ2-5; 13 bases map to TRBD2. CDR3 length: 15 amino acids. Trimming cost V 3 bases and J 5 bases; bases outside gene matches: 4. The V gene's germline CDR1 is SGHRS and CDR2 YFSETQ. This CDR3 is CASSWGLAGTETQYF. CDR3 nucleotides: TGCGCCAGCAGCTGGGGACTAGCGGGAACGGAGACCCAGTACTTC.

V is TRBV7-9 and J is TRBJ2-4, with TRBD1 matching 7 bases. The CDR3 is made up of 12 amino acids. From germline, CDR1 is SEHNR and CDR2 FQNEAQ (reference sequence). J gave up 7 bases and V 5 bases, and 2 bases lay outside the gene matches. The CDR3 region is CASSTTGNIQYF. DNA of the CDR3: TGTGCCAGCAGCACGACAGGGAACATTCAGTACTTC. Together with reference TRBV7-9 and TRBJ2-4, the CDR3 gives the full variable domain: DTGVSQNPRHKITKRGQNVTFRCDPISEHNRLYWYRQTLGQGPEFLTYFQNEAQLEKSRLLSDRFSAERPKGSFSTLEIQRTEQGDSAMYLCASSTTGNIQYFGAGTRLSVL.

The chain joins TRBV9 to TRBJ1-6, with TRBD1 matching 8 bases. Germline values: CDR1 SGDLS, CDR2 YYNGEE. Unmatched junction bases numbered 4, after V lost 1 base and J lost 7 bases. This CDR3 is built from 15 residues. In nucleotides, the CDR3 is TGTGCCAGCAGCGTACTCGGACAGGGAAATTCACCCCTCCACTTT. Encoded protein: CASSVLGQGNSPLHF.

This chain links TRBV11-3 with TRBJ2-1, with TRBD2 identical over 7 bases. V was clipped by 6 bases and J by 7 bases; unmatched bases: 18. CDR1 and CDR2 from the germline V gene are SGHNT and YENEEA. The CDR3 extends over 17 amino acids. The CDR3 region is CASSSYGGEGRGNEQFF. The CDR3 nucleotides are TGTGCCAGCAGTTCCTACGGAGGGGAGGGCCGAGGGAATGAGCAGTTCTTC.

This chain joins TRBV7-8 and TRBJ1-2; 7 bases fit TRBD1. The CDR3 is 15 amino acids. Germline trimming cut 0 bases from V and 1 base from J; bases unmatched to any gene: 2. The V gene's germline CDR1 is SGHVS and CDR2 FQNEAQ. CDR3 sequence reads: CASSLAAGGNYGYTF. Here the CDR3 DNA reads TGTGCCAGCAGCTTAGCGGCAGGGGGTAACTATGGCTACACCTTC.